A single sample gave rise to the 25 T cell receptor beta chains below, sequenced in a study of spatial heterogeneity in lung cancer. Notes on the study in general: Higher tumor mutation counts went along with higher counts of expanded intratumoral alpha and beta TCRs.

As to time point: sample taken at primary tumor resection. Each CDR3 protein is one row after TCRdb ran MiXCR on the 5' RACE reads. The sample records some 23,000 distinct CDR3 sequences, under 10% being singletons. Antigen specificity for these receptors is unknown. Sequenced here: lung tumor tissue, sampled at surgery. The receptors stem from a male donor with early-stage non-small cell lung cancer.

This clonotype was seen many times. CDR3 sequence: CASSLGWTQSAFF. The DNA for the CDR3 is TGTGCCAGCAGCTTAGGTTGGACACAATCGGCTTTCTTT. The rearrangement uses TRBV7-9 and TRBJ1-1, with D possibly being TRBD1 (5 bases). This CDR3 region has 13 residues. Trimming cost V 1 base and J 11 bases, with 14 bases left between them. Germline CDR1 reads SEHNR; CDR2 reads FQNEAQ (reference sequence).

The chain couples TRBV19 to TRBJ2-1, with 7 bases fitting TRBD2. This CDR3 spans 13 amino acids. From germline, CDR1 is LNHDA and CDR2 SQIVND (reference sequence). Germline trimming cut 3 bases from V and 7 bases from J; bases unmatched to any gene: 3. The CDR3 spells CASSIRLANEQFF. In nucleotides, the CDR3 is TGTGCCAGTAGTATCCGACTAGCTAATGAGCAGTTCTTC.

The table lists this clonotype with many counts. The chain employs TRBV7-3 and TRBJ2-1; a weak D match, TRBD2 (6 bases). V lost 2 bases and J lost 2, with 10 bases in between. Per germline, CDR1 SGHTA and CDR2 FQGTGA. The CDR3 is 15 residues long. The CDR3 DNA sequence: TGTGCCAGCAGCTTATGGGCGGGACCCTACAATGAGCAGTTCTTC. As protein: CASSLWAGPYNEQFF.

This clonotype was found many times. The genes are TRBV11-2 and TRBJ2-5, with D unresolved. Trimming pared 1 base from V and 1 base from J, leaving 10 bases between. This CDR3 region has 15 residues. In germline, CDR1 is SGHAT, CDR2 FQNNGV. DNA for the CDR3: TGTGCCAGCAGCTTAGGTCCGCTAATCCAAGAGACCCAGTACTTC. This codes for CASSLGPLIQETQYF.

This clonotype was found many times. The chain uses TRBV7-9 and TRBJ1-5; no firm D call. Between the trimmed V and J ends, which lost 5 bases and 2 bases, there was a span of 10 bases. CDR1 is SEHNR, CDR2 FQNEAQ, per germline (reference sequence). The CDR3 loop spans 14 amino acids. DNA of the CDR3: TGTGCCAGCAGCGGGTTTCCCGGCAATCAGCCCCAGCATTTT. The encoded protein is CASSGFPGNQPQHF.

This clonotype was detected only a few times. This chain connects TRBV5-1 to TRBJ2-3; the D is unclear. Germline V gives CDR1 SGHRS, CDR2 YFSETQ. The CDR3 sequence is 15 residues long. The ends were cut back, 4 bases at V and 1 base at J, with 13 bases in the middle. CDR3 in DNA: TGCGCCAGCAGCAAAATGGGATCCGGCACAGATACGCAGTATTTT. Residues: CASSKMGSGTDTQYF.

In this sample, this clonotype turned up many times. The V call is TRBV7-3, the J call TRBJ2-7; 9 nucleotides line up with TRBD2. CDR1 and CDR2 (germline): SGHTA, FQGTGA. V was pared by 7 bases and J by 0 bases, with 13 bases of the junction left unmatched. The CDR3 extends over 17 amino acids. CDR3 loop: CASKVRLAEKYSYEQYF. The CDR3 DNA is TGTGCCAGCAAAGTGAGACTAGCGGAGAAGTACTCCTACGAGCAGTACTTC.

J is TRBJ2-1 and V is TRBV5-1; 7 nucleotides agree with TRBD1. Germline lookup yields CDR1 SGHRS and CDR2 YFSETQ. Trimming removed 4 bases from V and 2 bases from J; junction bases left unmatched: 12. The CDR3 is 17 residues long. CDR3 loop: CASSAMRPGQTYNEQFF. As DNA, the CDR3 is TGCGCCAGCAGCGCTATGCGACCGGGACAGACCTACAATGAGCAGTTCTTC.

A few counts support this clonotype. This chain uses TRBV28 with TRBJ2-3; 10 nucleotides align to TRBD2. This CDR3 comprises 15 residues. With 5 bases clipped from V and 8 bases from J, the junction kept 10 bases outside the gene matches. Germline CDR1 and CDR2: MDHEN and SYDVKM. The CDR3 DNA reads as TGTGCCAGCAGTCCAGCGGGAGGGCCCTGGGGTACGCAGTATTTT. This codes for CASSPAGGPWGTQYF.

In its sample, this clonotype was seen many times. The DNA of the CDR3 is TGTGCCAGCAGTTTCTCCGGGGGCATCACCGGGGAGCTGTTTTTT. Translation: CASSFSGGITGELFF. The chain recombines TRBV28 with TRBJ2-2; D tentatively reads TRBD1 or TRBD2 (6 bases each). The CDR3 covers 15 residues. V dropped 3 bases and J dropped 4 bases, with 12 bases sitting between them. Germline V gene lookup returns CDR1 MDHEN and CDR2 SYDVKM.

V is TRBV6-5 and J is TRBJ1-3; possibly TRBD1 for D (6 bases). This CDR3 has 15 residues. The V end lost 8 bases, the J end lost 4 bases, and 18 bases lay between the germline ends. Germline CDR1 MNHEY, CDR2 SVGAGI. The chain's CDR3 is CASGGANRLGNTIYF. Here the CDR3 DNA reads TGTGCCAGCGGGGGGGCCAACAGATTGGGAAACACCATATATTTT.

This clonotype occurred many times. The rearrangement uses TRBV5-3 and TRBJ2-6; D is unclear. TRBV5-3 belongs to the ORF category, with a function that is uncertain. There are 14 residues in the CDR3. V lost 2 bases, J lost 2 bases, and 5 bases lay in between. The CDR3 region has the DNA TGTGCCAGAAGCTTAGTTACTGGGGCCAACGTCCTGACTTTC. Residues: CARSLVTGANVLTF.

This clonotype was picked up many times. The V call is TRBV7-2, the J call TRBJ2-7; TRBD2 matches 11 bases. CDR1 is SGHTA, CDR2 FQGNSA, per germline. Trimming took 5 bases from V and 6 from J; bases not matched to a gene: 9. This CDR3 spans 15 amino acids. The CDR3, as DNA: TGTGCCAGCAGCCGAATTAGCGGGAGGGCTTCCGAGCAGTACTTC. Amino acid sequence: CASSRISGRASEQYF.

This clonotype was detected many times. The chain carries TRBV6-5 and TRBJ1-1; D is unresolved. This CDR3 comprises 14 residues. Germline assignment: CDR1 MNHEY and CDR2 SVGAGI. Deletions cut 5 bases from V and 1 base from J, with 11 bases between. This CDR3 reads CASSRGLGNTEAFF. CDR3 nucleotide sequence: TGTGCCAGCAGTAGAGGTTTAGGGAACACTGAAGCTTTCTTT.

This clonotype was seen more than once but under ten times. The chain is built from TRBV7-3 and TRBJ2-7; D is perhaps TRBD2 (5 bases). CDR1 is SGHTA and CDR2 is FQGTGA in the germline V gene. CDR3 size: 13 residues. V lost 6 bases and J lost 5, with 14 bases in between. The CDR3 region has the DNA TGTGCCAGCAGTTTGAGTGCCGGGAACGAGCAGTACTTC. It translates to CASSLSAGNEQYF.

The sample holds a few counts of this clonotype. The chain joins TRBV18 to TRBJ2-2; 8 nucleotides align to TRBD1. Germline trimming cut 2 bases from V and 1 base from J; bases unmatched to any gene: 3. The CDR3 is made up of 16 amino acids. The germline V gene encodes CDR1 KGHSH and CDR2 LQKENI. This CDR3 is CASSPRGQVNTGELFF. CDR3 sequence (DNA): TGTGCCAGCTCACCAAGGGGACAGGTGAACACCGGGGAGCTGTTTTTT.

This clonotype turned up a few times. CDR3 residues: CASSWGHLKRTQYF. The DNA of the CDR3 is TGTGCCAGCAGCTGGGGACACCTCAAGAGGACCCAGTACTTC. The J gene is TRBJ2-5, the V gene TRBV7-2; D is possibly TRBD1 (6 bases). Germline values: CDR1 SGHTA, CDR2 FQGNSA. V lost 4 bases and J lost 7, with 16 bases in between. This CDR3 is 14 amino acids long.

This clonotype was recorded many times. The chain combines TRBV12-3 or TRBV12-4 with TRBJ2-3; TRBD2 agrees at 12 bases. There are 17 residues in the CDR3. V lost 5 bases and J lost 6; bases outside the gene matches: 12. The CDR3 DNA follows: TGTGCCAGCAGTCCTGCAACGGGACTAGCGGGCGGGGATACGCAGTATTTT. Its protein is CASSPATGLAGGDTQYF.

This clonotype was observed at least ten times. This rearrangement joins TRBV6-1 to TRBJ1-6; no definite D call. V was shortened by 2 bases and J by 4 bases, with 15 bases between the two germline ends. Germline CDR1 reads MNHNS; CDR2 reads SASEGT. This CDR3 is built from 17 residues. CDR3 nucleotide sequence: TGTGCCAGCAGTGAATATCGGGGTCCGAGATATAATTCACCCCTCCACTTT. The encoded protein is CASSEYRGPRYNSPLHF.

This clonotype was seen ten or more times. The chain uses TRBV12-3 or TRBV12-4 and TRBJ1-4; TRBD1 matches at 8 bases. There are 12 residues in the CDR3. The trim removed 5 bases at V and 13 bases at J, leaving 6 bases unmatched. The CDR3 DNA reads TGTGCCAGCAGTCTCAGGGGGCGCGGACTGTTTTTT. It yields the protein CASSLRGRGLFF.

This chain connects TRBV23-1 to TRBJ2-4, with D perhaps matching TRBD1 (5 bases). TRBV23-1 is identified as an open reading frame with a role that is uncertain. The CDR3 totals 17 residues. The ends were cut back, 7 bases at V and 1 base at J, with 20 bases in the middle. Here the CDR3 DNA reads TGCGCCAGCATTCCAATCTGCAGGGAAAGGGCCAAAAACATTCAGTACTTC. It specifies CASIPICRERAKNIQYF.

This clonotype was seen many times. The chain links TRBV5-1 to TRBJ1-6; D is perhaps TRBD1 (6 bases). Per the germline V gene, CDR1 is SGHRS and CDR2 is YFSETQ. The ends were cut back, 4 bases at V and 10 bases at J, with 18 bases in the middle. CDR3 size: 15 residues. The chain's CDR3 is CASSALVRGGSPLHF. CDR3 nucleotides: TGCGCCAGCAGCGCTCTTGTCAGGGGAGGGTCACCCCTCCACTTT.

This clonotype is labeled medium-sized. The V call is TRBV28, the J call TRBJ2-7; no definite D call. Trimming cost V 2 bases and J 7 bases, with 9 bases left between them. Germline loops: CDR1 MDHEN, CDR2 SYDVKM. The CDR3 runs to 12 residues. CDR3 sequence reads: CASSLRLTEQYF. The CDR3, as DNA: TGTGCCAGCAGTTTAAGGCTTACGGAGCAGTACTTC. Full variable domain (rest looked up from reference TRBV28 and TRBJ2-7): DVKVTQSSRYLVKRTGEKVFLECVQDMDHENMFWYRQDPGLGLRLIYFSYDVKMKEKGDIPEGYSVSREKKERFSLILESASTNQTSMYLCASSLRLTEQYFGPGTRLTVT.

This clonotype was seen many times. The rearrangement uses TRBV18 and TRBJ1-5, with D possibly TRBD1 on 5 matching bases. Trimming took off 3 bases at V and 7 bases at J, with 16 bases between the two ends. Germline V gene lookup returns CDR1 KGHSH and CDR2 LQKENI. This CDR3 has 15 amino acids. CDR3 nucleotides: TGTGCCAGCTCACCGGGGGGGATCCCCGGGCAGCCCCAGCATTTT. The encoded protein is CASSPGGIPGQPQHF.

This clonotype has ten or more counts. The chain carries TRBV5-1 and TRBJ1-6; D is undetermined. Trimming pared 0 bases from V and 5 bases from J, leaving 6 bases between. The CDR3 is made up of 14 amino acids. Germline-derived CDR1 and CDR2 are SGHRS and YFSETQ. The CDR3 DNA follows: TGCGCCAGCAGCTTGGGCGTAAATAATTCACCCCTCCACTTT. The encoded protein is CASSLGVNNSPLHF.